A selection of T cell receptor beta chains follows, all from one sample in a study of response to subunit inactivated influenza vaccine. One entry per CDR3 protein results from TCRdb running MiXCR on the RT-PCR reads. This sample yields around 580,000 distinct CDR3 sequences, of which 14% are seen a single time; 8.5% to 14% belongs to the top ten. This specimen consisted of PBMCs from blood, obtained about 11 days after vaccination. These TCRs come from a man between 50 and 59 years old who received an inactivated influenza vaccine. Each CDR3 is given with its conserved first and last residue. A D gene is named only where the DNA matches it firmly. The size of a clone is reported for some rows only, either as once, few or many, or as a class for expanded clones.

DNA: TGCGCCAGCAGCTTCCCGGGGGCGGGCTACAATGAGCAGTTCTTC
CDR3: CASSFPGAGYNEQFF
J: TRBJ2-1
D: NA
length: 15
V: TRBV5-1
size: few

DNA: TGTGCCAGCAGTTTTTGGGACAGGGCCTACGAGCAGTACTTC
CDR3: CASSFWDRAYEQYF
J: TRBJ2-7
D: TRBD1
length: 14
V: TRBV28
size: NA

DNA: TGTGCCACCAGCAGAATGCGGACAGATACGCAGTATTTT
CDR3: CATSRMRTDTQYF
J: TRBJ2-3
D: NA
length: 13
V: TRBV15
size: few

DNA: TGCGCCAGCAGCCAAGCGTTCACGATCGGTACCAATGAGCAGTTCTTC
CDR3: CASSQAFTIGTNEQFF
J: TRBJ2-1
D: NA
length: 16
V: TRBV4-3
size: NA

DNA: TGCAGTGCTAGAGATCTAAGGCGGGGGGTCTCCTACAATGAGCAGTTCTTC
CDR3: CSARDLRRGVSYNEQFF
J: TRBJ2-1
D: TRBD2
length: 17
V: TRBV20-1
size: NA

DNA: TGCAGTGCTGGACAGGGGGCTGACTCTCTCCAGACCCAGTACTTC
CDR3: CSAGQGADSLQTQYF
J: TRBJ2-5
D: TRBD1
length: 15
V: TRBV20-1
size: NA

DNA: TGCAGTGCCCCTCAGCAGGGCTACGAGCAGTACTTC
CDR3: CSAPQQGYEQYF
J: TRBJ2-7
D: NA
length: 12
V: TRBV20-1
size: many

DNA: TGTGCCACCAGTGATTTGTGGGCGCGCACAGATACGCAGTATTTT
CDR3: CATSDLWARTDTQYF
J: TRBJ2-3
D: NA
length: 15
V: TRBV24-1
size: NA

DNA: TGTGCCAGCAGCTTAGATCCGGTTTACATGGGCCGACAAGAGACCCAGTACTTC
CDR3: CASSLDPVYMGRQETQYF
J: TRBJ2-5
D: NA
length: 18
V: TRBV11-2
size: few

DNA: TGTGCCAGCAGTTTTTTTAGCGGGGGGGCGGGTGAGCAGTTCTTC
CDR3: CASSFFSGGAGEQFF
J: TRBJ2-1
D: TRBD2
length: 15
V: TRBV12-3/TRBV12-4
size: NA

DNA: TGTGCCAGCAGCTTAGAGGGGAACACTGAAGCTTTCTTT
CDR3: CASSLEGNTEAFF
J: TRBJ1-1
D: NA
length: 13
V: TRBV7-9
size: many

DNA: TGCAGTGCTAGTACCGACAGGGGGCCCGAGCAGTACTTC
CDR3: CSASTDRGPEQYF
J: TRBJ2-7
D: TRBD1
length: 13
V: TRBV20-1
size: many

DNA: TGCAGTGCGGAGGTCCTAGATACGCAGTATTTT
CDR3: CSAEVLDTQYF
J: TRBJ2-3
D: NA
length: 11
V: TRBV20-1
size: NA

DNA: TGCAGTGCTAGTCCCAGCGGGGGGCTCTCCTACAATGAGCAGTTCTTC
CDR3: CSASPSGGLSYNEQFF
J: TRBJ2-1
D: TRBD2
length: 16
V: TRBV20-1
size: NA

DNA: TGCGCCAGCAGTGGGCTAGCGGAGGGGACCGGGGAGCTGTTTTTT
CDR3: CASSGLAEGTGELFF
J: TRBJ2-2
D: TRBD2
length: 15
V: TRBV10-2
size: few